This TCR beta chain was recorded in a study of identical twins. The study's findings and limits: Invariant MAIT and iNKT cells are populations that could partly confound zero-insertion analyses. Modelling approaches yielded underestimates of out-of-frame TCR alpha sharing between monozygotic twins.

TCRdb called the 5' RACE reads again in MiXCR, with one record for every CDR3 protein. In the table there are about 220,000 distinct CDR3 sequences, 6% to 8.5% of which are singletons. This CDR3 has 12 amino acids. CDR1 and CDR2 from the germline V gene are DFQATT and SNEGSKA (reference sequence). V shed 6 bases, J shed 8 bases, and the junction held 3 bases outside the gene matches. This clonotype was observed many times. What it recognizes is unknown. Another study also made use of these data, one on yellow fever vaccine responses in identical twins.

Material for sequencing was CD8+ T cells sorted from blood. This clonotype was sampled from a woman under 30 in good health. The chain joins TRBV20-1 to TRBJ2-1; 11 bases fit TRBD2. CDR3 loop: CSAPTSGDEQFF. The CDR3 DNA follows: TGCAGTGCCCCGACTAGCGGGGATGAGCAGTTCTTC.